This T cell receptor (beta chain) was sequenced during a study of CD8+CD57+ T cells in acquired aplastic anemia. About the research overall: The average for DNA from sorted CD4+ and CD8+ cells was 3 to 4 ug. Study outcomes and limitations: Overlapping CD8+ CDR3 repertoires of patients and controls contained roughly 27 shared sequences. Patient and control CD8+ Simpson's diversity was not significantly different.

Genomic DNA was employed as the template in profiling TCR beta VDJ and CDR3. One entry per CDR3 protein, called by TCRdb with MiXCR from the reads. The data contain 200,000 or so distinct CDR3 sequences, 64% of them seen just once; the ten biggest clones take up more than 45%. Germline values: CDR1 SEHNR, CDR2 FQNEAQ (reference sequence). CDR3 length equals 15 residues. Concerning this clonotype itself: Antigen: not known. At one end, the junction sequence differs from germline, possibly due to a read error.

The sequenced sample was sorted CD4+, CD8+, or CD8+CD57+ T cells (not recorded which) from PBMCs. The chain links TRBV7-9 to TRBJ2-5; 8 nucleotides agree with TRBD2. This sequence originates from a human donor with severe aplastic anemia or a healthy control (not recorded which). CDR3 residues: CASSQAGAQQETQYF. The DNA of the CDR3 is TGCGCCAGCAGTCAAGCGGGGGCTCAACAAGAGACCCAGTACTTC.